This note documents a single T cell receptor beta chain sequence. It lacks a known antigen. Base qualities are not provided; no much larger clone lies one nucleotide away. The sample belongs to a study of T cell responses to AZD1222 COVID-19 vaccine (dated by TCRdb to the early 2020s). For the wider study: A total of over 230 trial participants underwent TCR sequencing, of whom under 220 had received two doses of AZD1222 and around 25 had received two doses of the MenACWY control vaccine. Enrollment into the trials was organized by age into subgroups of 18-55, 56-69 and 70-plus years, and those subgroups contained 148, 28 and 57 TCR-sequenced participants, respectively. Findings and caveats that apply to the study as a whole: Conclusions about previously exposed vaccinees are limited, since just 6 or 7 AZD1222 recipients were seropositive for SARS-CoV-2 at baseline. Spike-specific TCR breadth and depth rose significantly after two AZD1222 doses compared with day 0 and with MenACWY recipients. The 56-69-year group was small, and its depth increase did not reach significance, likely because of low power. Because no day 14 peak-response samples were available, repertoires were characterized only after the peak T cell response. CD4 TCRs associated with the vaccine covered the entire spike protein, and the dominant responses were in regions 160-218 and 743-854. Most participants were white British and females outnumbered males, and the authors suggested that clonal diversity may have been underestimated. Reportedly, close to half of the unique spike-specific TCRs recognized epitopes lying outside the regions that are mutated in the B.1.351 and B.1.1.7 variants.

The V and J ends are trimmed by 3 bases and 1 base, leaving 10 bases between them. Reading the germline V gene (reference sequence) gives CDR1 LNHDA and CDR2 SQIVND. The CDR3 sequence holds 15 residues, the cysteine and phenylalanine included. Only CDR3 DNA remains: 45 bases, in frame from the first base. The CDR3 regions of human TCRbeta chains were subjected to immunosequencing. From the authors' description of their analysis: Repertoire TCRs were matched against a reference library of SARS-CoV-2-specific TCRs generated with the MIRA antigen-specificity platform. Breadth meant the fraction of unique TCRs that were SARS-CoV-2-associated, whereas depth meant the fraction of total T cells that were SARS-CoV-2-associated. Using the MIRA data, each spike-specific TCR was mapped to the spike region that the TCR reacts to and placed in a CD4 or CD8 class. Log10-transformed breadth and depth values were compared by one-way ANOVA with Sidak's multiple comparisons tests. The source is immuneACCESS, and TCRdb retained only in-frame sequences with V and J called. Part of the clones is not carried over; for the studies checked, unresolved V genes explain less than half of this, and the remainder is unexplained. The V and J calls and clone size are taken from that table; D and trimming were inferred from the DNA. This sample gives roughly 77,000 clones in total; around 90% of them show up just once. Together, the top ten hold roughly 7% of the sample.

Read against the paper, the sample's time point label means: baseline before first vaccination. The treatment or condition label here, explained by the study, means: meningococcal conjugate vaccine given as trial control. Vaccinee samples were obtained from the UK trials COV001 and COV002, which included a single-blind randomized controlled phase 2/3 trial of AZD1222 (ChAdOx1 nCoV-19) in healthy adults. For TCRbeta chain sequencing, PBMC samples from trial participants were taken at day 0 and at day 28 after the second dose. Source: peripheral blood, taken on day 0 of MenACWY control vaccination. This receptor was taken from an adult in good health. This receptor chain uses TRBV19 and TRBJ1-3; TRBD1 could be the D gene, as 5 bases match. Here the CDR3 is given as CASSIRAGSGNTIYF. In nucleotide form, the sequence is TGTGCCAGTAGTATTCGCGCAGGGTCTGGAAACACCATATATTTT.